What follows are 13 T cell receptor beta chains derived from one specimen sequenced in a study of CD4 T cells in relation to SARS-CoV-2 and coronaviruses. Assay: immunoSEQ multiplex PCR; the TCRdb copy retains only in-frame clones and omits some. The sample includes tens of thousands of clones, around 80% of them seen just once. No antigens are known for them. Input material: memory CD4+ T cells from PBMCs, cultured in vitro. The receptors were gathered from an adult with COVID-19.

The V gene is TRBV5-4, the J gene TRBJ2-1; 8 bases agree with TRBD2. V gave up 4 bases and J gave up 6 bases; unmatched junction bases: 18. The CDR3 is 18 residues long. Germline CDR1 SGHNT, CDR2 YYREEE (reference sequence). The chain's CDR3 is CASSRGGRGRTGVNEQFF. The CDR3 DNA follows: TGTGCCAGCAGCCGGGGGGGCAGGGGCAGAACGGGAGTCAATGAGCAGTTCTTC.

This clone was seen a few times. The chain combines TRBV6-5 with TRBJ2-1; TRBD2 aligns across 13 bases. V gave up 9 bases and J gave up 6 bases; unmatched junction bases: 8. Germline V gene lookup returns CDR1 MNHEY and CDR2 SVGAGI. This CDR3 comprises 15 residues. Written as DNA, the CDR3 is TGTGCCAGTTGTCCCGGACTAGCGGGAGCCAATGAGCAGTTCTTC. The encoded protein is CASCPGLAGANEQFF.

This clone appeared a few times. This CDR3 is CASSLELVSYEQYF. The CDR3 nucleotides are TGTGCCAGCAGCTTAGAACTAGTCTCCTACGAGCAGTACTTC. J is TRBJ2-7 and V is TRBV11-2, with a weak D call TRBD2 (5 bases). This CDR3 is 14 amino acids long. CDR1 SGHAT and CDR2 FQNNGV come from the germline V gene. Trimming removed 0 bases from V and 0 bases from J, with 6 bases in between. The full variable domain, in which reference TRBV11-2 and TRBJ2-7 provide the parts outside the CDR3, is EAGVAQSPRYKIIEKRQSVAFWCNPISGHATLYWYQQILGQGPKLLIQFQNNGVVDDSQLPKDRFSAERLKGVDSTLKIQPAKLEDSAVYLCASSLELVSYEQYFGPGTRLTVT.

This clone showed up just a few times. V usage is TRBV2 and J usage is TRBJ2-5, with D possibly being TRBD2 (5 bases). The ends were cut back, 6 bases at V and 2 bases at J, with 10 bases in the middle. Germline loops: CDR1 SNHLY, CDR2 FYNNEI. The CDR3 covers 13 residues. The CDR3 loop reads CASREEIQETQYF. In DNA form, the CDR3 reads TGTGCCAGCAGGGAGGAAATTCAAGAGACCCAGTACTTC.

V and J are TRBV15 and TRBJ1-5; D is perhaps TRBD1 (5 bases). The germline gives CDR1 LNHNV, CDR2 YYDKDF (reference sequence). The CDR3 contains 14 residues. Trimming pared 5 bases from V and 9 bases from J, leaving 17 bases between. CDR3 coding DNA: TGTGCCACCAGCGGCAGGGAGCGGAATTTGCCCCAGCATTTT. As protein: CATSGRERNLPQHF.

This clone was observed a single time. The chain employs TRBV28 and TRBJ2-7; D may be TRBD2 (6 bases). The germline CDR1 and CDR2 sequences are MDHEN and SYDVKM. The CDR3 runs to 15 residues. V gave up 8 bases and J gave up 7 bases, with 24 bases separating them. The CDR3 sequence: CASSRPGFRRDEQYF. CDR3 in DNA: TGTGCCAGCTCCCGCCCGGGGTTCCGGCGGGATGAGCAGTACTTC.

CDR3 sequence: CASGGGYGYTF. For the CDR3, the DNA is TGTGCCAGTGGGGGGGGATATGGCTACACCTTC. The chain joins TRBV28 to TRBJ1-2; possible D gene TRBD1, 5 bases. The CDR3 totals 11 residues. Germline CDR1 is MDHEN and CDR2 is SYDVKM. The germline V and J ends were trimmed by 9 bases and 5 bases, with 10 bases remaining between them.

This clone was seen more than once but under ten times. The V gene is TRBV28, the J gene TRBJ1-4, with a weak D call TRBD1 (6 bases). V gave up 7 bases and J gave up 8 bases, with 14 bases separating them. This CDR3 has 13 amino acids. Germline CDR1 is MDHEN and CDR2 is SYDVKM. CDR3 protein: CASTHQGPEKLFF. The CDR3, as DNA: TGTGCCAGCACACATCAGGGGCCGGAAAAACTGTTTTTT.

The rearrangement joins TRBV5-6 to TRBJ2-2; tentative D call: TRBD2 (5 bases). The CDR3 covers 13 residues. CDR1 is SGHDT, CDR2 YYEEEE, per germline. Trimming left V 5 bases short and J 5 bases short, with 10 bases between. The CDR3 nucleotides are TGTGCCAGCAGAGGTAGGAGGACCGGGGAGCTGTTTTTT. This codes for CASRGRRTGELFF.

The V gene is TRBV13, the J gene TRBJ1-2; 8 bases are shared with TRBD1. After removal of 5 bases from V and 5 bases from J, the junction contained 7 bases not matched to a gene. Germline V lookup: CDR1 PRHDT, CDR2 FYEKMQ (reference sequence). The CDR3 has 14 amino acids. The CDR3 spells CASSIGQGQYGYTF. The CDR3 nucleotides are TGTGCCAGCAGCATCGGACAGGGACAGTATGGCTACACCTTC.

The chain combines TRBV5-1 with TRBJ2-1; D uncertain. Trimming stripped 5 bases from V and 5 bases from J, with 17 bases between. CDR1 is SGHRS and CDR2 is YFSETQ in the germline V gene. The CDR3 is 15 amino acids. The CDR3 reads CASSLLTLSHNEQFF. The CDR3 DNA reads as TGCGCCAGCAGTTTATTGACCCTAAGCCACAATGAGCAGTTCTTC.

This clone occurred a few times. This chain links TRBV11-1 with TRBJ2-7, with unresolved D. Deletions cut 5 bases from V and 1 base from J, with 12 bases between. This CDR3 comprises 14 residues. Germline V CDR1 and CDR2: SGHAT, FQDESV (reference sequence). The CDR3, as DNA: TGTGCCAGCAGCGACCCGGTTAGATCCTACGAGCAGTACTTC. It is translated as CASSDPVRSYEQYF.

The chain carries TRBV5-1 and TRBJ2-5; D not resolved. V gave up 0 bases and J gave up 4 bases, with 10 bases separating them. CDR3 length equals 14 residues. Germline V gene data show CDR1 as SGHRS and CDR2 as YFSETQ. This CDR3 is CASSLGMVRETQYF. The CDR3 DNA follows: TGCGCCAGCAGCTTGGGGATGGTCCGAGAGACCCAGTACTTC.